These T cell receptor beta chains were read from a single sample in a study of T cells in Graves' hyperthyroidism and ophthalmopathy. MiXCR was run by TCRdb on the multiplex PCR reads, yielding one entry per CDR3 protein. The data hold about 200,000 distinct CDR3 sequences, with 15% to 20% observed a single time. The sequenced sample consisted of blood. These TCRs come from a man aged 50-60 years with Graves' hyperthyroidism. The CDR3 runs from the conserved cysteine through the conserved F or W. D genes are given only for firm matches. Size is omitted from some rows. Given values are once, few, many or a class for expanded clones.

v_gene	j_gene	d_gene	abundance	CDR3nt	CDR3aa
TRBV7-9	TRBJ1-2	-	few	TGTGCCAGCAGCTTTGGCAGGGATCGTAGTCGGGACTATGGCTACACCTTC	CASSFGRDRSRDYGYTF
TRBV6-2/TRBV6-3	TRBJ2-7	TRBD1	-	TGTGCCAGCAGTCCCAGGGACAGGGGTCAGCAGTACTTC	CASSPRDRGQQYF
TRBV5-5	TRBJ2-1	-	-	TGTGCCAGCAGCTTGGGAGGGGGGGGGTACAATGAGCAGTTCTTC	CASSLGGGGYNEQFF
TRBV7-9	TRBJ2-7	TRBD2	few	TGCGCCAGCAGCTCCGGACTAGCGGGTGCCTACGAGCAGTACTTC	CASSSGLAGAYEQYF
TRBV5-1	TRBJ1-2	-	few	TGCGCCAGCAGCCTGGAGGGTCGGGGACGAAGCTACACCTTC	CASSLEGRGRSYTF
TRBV20-1	TRBJ2-7	-	many	TGCAGTGTCACAGGTGGACACCTCTACGAGCAGTACTTC	CSVTGGHLYEQYF
TRBV6-2/TRBV6-3	TRBJ1-2	-	many	TGTGCCAGCAGTTATAGTGCGGCTAACTATGGCTACACCTTC	CASSYSAANYGYTF
TRBV6-1	TRBJ1-1	-	many	TGTGCCAGCGGTCCCCGGCGTGGTACTGAAGCTTTCTTT	CASGPRRGTEAFF
TRBV20-1	TRBJ2-7	TRBD2	many	TGCAGTGCTAGGACTAGCGGGAGTGTCAACGAGCAGTACTTC	CSARTSGSVNEQYF
TRBV12-3/TRBV12-4	TRBJ1-5	TRBD1	many	TGTGCCAGCAGTTCGACAGGGGTCGGCAATCAGCCCCAGCATTTT	CASSSTGVGNQPQHF
TRBV4-1	TRBJ1-6	-	-	TGCGCCAGCAGCCAAGAGGTCCGGGGGGATTCACCCCTCCACTTT	CASSQEVRGDSPLHF
TRBV3-1	TRBJ1-2	-	many	TGTGCCAGCAGCCAAGTGGGGGGGCAGAACTATGGCTACACCTTC	CASSQVGGQNYGYTF
TRBV5-1	TRBJ2-7	TRBD1	-	TGCGCCAGCAGCTTGGGACAGGGGATTGGGTCCTACGAGCAGTACTTC	CASSLGQGIGSYEQYF
TRBV4-2	TRBJ1-3	-	-	TGTGCCAGCAGCCCCGACAGCTCCTCTGGAAACACCATATATTTT	CASSPDSSSGNTIYF
TRBV28	TRBJ2-1	TRBD2	-	TGTGCCAGCAGTTTTTCGCGGGAGGGCCGAGGGAATGAGCAGTTCTTC	CASSFSREGRGNEQFF
TRBV16	TRBJ2-1	TRBD2	-	TGTGCCAGCAGACCATCTAGCGGGAGGTTTAATGGGGAGCAGTTCTTC	CASRPSSGRFNGEQFF
TRBV7-7	TRBJ2-7	TRBD2	many	TGTGCTAGCAGCTTAGAGGGGCAGACTAGCGGGAGGTACGAGCAGTACTTC	CASSLEGQTSGRYEQYF
TRBV7-9	TRBJ2-2	TRBD2	-	TGTGCCAGCAGCTTGTACGGGAGGCCCCTCACCGGGGAGCTGTTTTTT	CASSLYGRPLTGELFF
TRBV13	TRBJ2-7	-	many	TGTGCCAGCAGCTCCTGGACTGGCTCCTACGAGCAGTACTTC	CASSSWTGSYEQYF
TRBV9	TRBJ2-3	-	-	TGTGCCAGCAGCGTTAGGGAGTTCACAGATACGCAGTATTTT	CASSVREFTDTQYF
TRBV12-3/TRBV12-4	TRBJ2-2	TRBD2	few	TGTGCCACCCTTCGGGGTAGCGGGACCGGGGAGCTGTTTTTT	CATLRGSGTGELFF
TRBV6-1	TRBJ2-1	TRBD1	few	TGTGCCAGCAGCCCCGGGACAGAGGGAAATGAGCAGTTCTTC	CASSPGTEGNEQFF
TRBV11-2	TRBJ1-2	-	many	TGTGCCAGCAGCAAACGGGACACCTATGGCTACACCTTC	CASSKRDTYGYTF
TRBV9	TRBJ1-6	TRBD1	-	TGTGCCAGCAGCGCCTACCGGGACAGTAATTCACCCCTCCACTTT	CASSAYRDSNSPLHF
TRBV20-1	TRBJ1-5	-	few	TGCAGTGCTAGCAGAGGGTTCAATCAGCCCCAGCATTTT	CSASRGFNQPQHF
TRBV2	TRBJ1-5	-	-	TGTGCCAGCAGTGAACAGGGGAGTTATCAGCCCCAGCATTTT	CASSEQGSYQPQHF
TRBV28	TRBJ2-7	-	many	TGTGCCAGCAGTTTAGTTACAGACTCCTACGAGCAGTACTTC	CASSLVTDSYEQYF
TRBV3-1	TRBJ2-7	TRBD2	many	TGTGCCAGCAGCAAGCCGGGACTAGCGGGAGACGAGCAGTACTTC	CASSKPGLAGDEQYF
TRBV7-9	TRBJ2-1	TRBD2	many	TGTGCCAGCAGCCCTAGGGCGGGAGAATCCTACAATGAGCAGTTCTTC	CASSPRAGESYNEQFF
TRBV20-1	TRBJ2-1	TRBD2	-	TGCAGTGCTTTCCCCCGGGCGGGAGACCCCCTGAGCTCCTACAATGAGCAGTTCTTC	CSAFPRAGDPLSSYNEQFF
TRBV12-3/TRBV12-4	TRBJ2-2	-	few	TGTGCCAGCAGCCCCCAACTAGACACCGGGGAGCTGTTTTTT	CASSPQLDTGELFF
TRBV12-3/TRBV12-4	TRBJ2-7	-	many	TGTGCCAGCAGTTTAGTGGGGACGGGCTACGAGCAGTACTTC	CASSLVGTGYEQYF
TRBV11-3	TRBJ1-1	-	-	TGTGCCAGCAGCTTAGGCCCTATTGAAGCTTTCTTT	CASSLGPIEAFF
TRBV18	TRBJ2-2	TRBD2	many	TGTGCCAGCTCACCACCTTGGACTAGCGGGATGGAGCTGTTTTTT	CASSPPWTSGMELFF
TRBV2	TRBJ1-6	-	few	TGTGCCAGCAGTGACCAGGTTAATTCACCCCTCCACTTT	CASSDQVNSPLHF
TRBV4-1	TRBJ2-5	TRBD2	few	TGCGCCAGCAGCCAAGCTAGCGGGAGGGGCGAGACCCAGTACTTC	CASSQASGRGETQYF
TRBV20-1	TRBJ2-4	-	-	TGCAGTGCCAAACGACCCGAAGGGGTGAACATTCAGTACTTC	CSAKRPEGVNIQYF
TRBV6-1	TRBJ2-1	-	many	TGTGCCAGCAGGACCAACAGGGAGATGAGCGAGCAGTTCTTC	CASRTNREMSEQFF
TRBV3-1	TRBJ1-2	-	-	TGTGCCAGCAGCCAAGATCAAGGAGGGGCGAGTGGCTACACCTTC	CASSQDQGGASGYTF
TRBV7-9	TRBJ2-7	-	-	TGTGCCAGCAGCTTCAGACTAGACTCCTACGAGCAGTACTTC	CASSFRLDSYEQYF
TRBV28	TRBJ2-3	TRBD1	many	TGTGCCAGCAGTCTCGGGACAGCTAGCACAGATACGCAGTATTTT	CASSLGTASTDTQYF
TRBV10-1	TRBJ1-1	-	-	TGCGCCAGCACCGAGAGGGGGTGGGACACTGAAGCTTTCTTT	CASTERGWDTEAFF
TRBV30	TRBJ1-2	TRBD1	-	TGTGCCTGGACGGGACAGAGCATCGGCTACACCTTC	CAWTGQSIGYTF
TRBV28	TRBJ2-2	TRBD1	-	TGTGCCAGCAGTTTTAGAGACAGGGTCCACACCGGGGAGCTGTTTTTT	CASSFRDRVHTGELFF
TRBV11-3	TRBJ2-1	-	many	TGTGCCAGCAGCTTAGTAATGGGGCCAGGCAATGAGCAGTTCTTC	CASSLVMGPGNEQFF
TRBV6-5	TRBJ1-6	-	many	TGTGCCAGCAGTTACGGGGGATTCGGTAATTCACCCCTCCACTTT	CASSYGGFGNSPLHF
TRBV7-2	TRBJ1-5	-	-	TGTGCCAGCAGGCAAACAGAGGGGAAGCCCCAGCATTTT	CASRQTEGKPQHF
TRBV11-2	TRBJ2-2	-	many	TGTGCGTGTCCAGAGGAGCACATGAACACCGGGGAGCTGTTTTTT	CACPEEHMNTGELFF
TRBV4-1	TRBJ1-2	-	-	TGCGCCAGCAGCCAACTAAAAGCCCCGAAGGGGCACTGGGGCTACACCTTC	CASSQLKAPKGHWGYTF
TRBV20-1	TRBJ2-7	-	many	TGCAGTGCTAGAGGGAGTCAGCGCCTACTCATATACGAGCAGTACTTC	CSARGSQRLLIYEQYF
TRBV15	TRBJ2-5	-	-	TGTGCCACCAGCAGAGATCTAGAGACCCAGTACTTC	CATSRDLETQYF
TRBV5-5	TRBJ2-2	-	few	TGTGCCAGCAGCTTGCACTTTGTAGCTTACACCGGGGAGCTGTTTTTT	CASSLHFVAYTGELFF
TRBV20-1	TRBJ1-5	-	many	TGCAGTGCCACGACCGGGAGAGGCAATCAGCCCCAGCATTTT	CSATTGRGNQPQHF
TRBV6-9	TRBJ2-4	-	-	TGTGCCAGCAGTTCCCCGGAAGCCAAAAACATTCAGTACTTC	CASSSPEAKNIQYF
TRBV6-1	TRBJ2-3	-	many	TGTGCCAGCAGGACCGGTTCAAAGGATACGCAGTATTTT	CASRTGSKDTQYF